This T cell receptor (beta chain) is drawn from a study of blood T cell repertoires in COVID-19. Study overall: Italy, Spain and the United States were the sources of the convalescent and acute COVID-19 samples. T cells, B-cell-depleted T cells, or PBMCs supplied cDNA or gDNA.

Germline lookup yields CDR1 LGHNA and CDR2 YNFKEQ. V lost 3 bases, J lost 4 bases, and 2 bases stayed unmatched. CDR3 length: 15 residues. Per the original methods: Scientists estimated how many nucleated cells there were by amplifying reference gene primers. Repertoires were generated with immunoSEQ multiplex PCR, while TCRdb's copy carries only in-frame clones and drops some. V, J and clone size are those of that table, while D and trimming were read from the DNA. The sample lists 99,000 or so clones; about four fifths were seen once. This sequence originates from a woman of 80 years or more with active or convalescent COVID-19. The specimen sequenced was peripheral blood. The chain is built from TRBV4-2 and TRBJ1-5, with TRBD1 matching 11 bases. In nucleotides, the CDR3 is TGTGCCAGCAGCCAGGGGACAGGGGGGAATCAGCCCCAGCATTTT. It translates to CASSQGTGGNQPQHF.